Shown below are 19 T cell receptor beta chains from a single sample sequenced in a study of blood T cell repertoires in COVID-19. The data were produced by immunoSEQ multiplex PCR, yet TCRdb's version contains in-frame clones alone and is incomplete. Among over 250,000 clones listed, roughly 89% were seen once. Sequencing input: peripheral blood. Receptors were obtained from a man in his forties or fifties with acute or convalescent COVID-19.

Points on this clone: The sample carries other DNA sequences with the same CDR3. The J gene is TRBJ1-2, the V gene TRBV12-3 or TRBV12-4; D gene unclear. Trimming left V 3 bases short and J 2 bases short, with 4 bases between. This CDR3 region has 12 residues. The CDR3 DNA is TGTGCCAGCAGTTTCTTAAACTATGGCTACACCTTC. This codes for CASSFLNYGYTF.

The V gene is TRBV9, the J gene TRBJ2-5, with 8 positions matching TRBD2. This CDR3 has 15 residues. Trimming removed 1 base from V and 7 bases from J; junction bases left unmatched: 9. Germline V gene sequence: CDR1 SGDLS, CDR2 YYNGEE. The CDR3 sequence: CASSVTPEAGGTQYF. DNA of the CDR3: TGTGCCAGCAGCGTAACTCCTGAGGCGGGGGGGACCCAGTACTTC.

In this sample, this clone turned up a few times. This chain uses TRBV3-1 (or the pseudogene TRBV3-2) with TRBJ1-2; unclear D gene. Trimming removed 0 bases at V and 1 base at J, with 15 bases between. CDR3 length equals 17 residues. Per germline, CDR1 LGHDT and CDR2 YNNKEL (reference sequence). This CDR3 is CASSQDLGPGYNYGYTF. The CDR3 DNA is TGTGCCAGCAGCCAAGATCTGGGTCCGGGTTATAACTATGGCTACACCTTC.

V and J are TRBV11-1 and TRBJ2-1, with 9 nucleotides matching TRBD2. V was pared by 5 bases and J by 10 bases, with 6 bases of the junction left unmatched. There are 13 residues in the CDR3. Germline lookup yields CDR1 SGHAT and CDR2 FQDESV (reference sequence). The CDR3 sequence: CASSPSLAGEQFF. As DNA, the CDR3 is TGTGCCAGCAGCCCGTCTCTAGCGGGGGAGCAGTTCTTC.

In DNA form, the CDR3 reads TGTGCCAGCAGCCGTTTAGGGGCTGGAAATGGGGAGCAGTACTTC. Translation gives CASSRLGAGNGEQYF. This chain links TRBV3-1 (or the pseudogene TRBV3-2) with TRBJ2-7, with a tentative D call TRBD1 (5 bases). Germline assignment: CDR1 LGHDT and CDR2 YNNKEL (reference sequence). This CDR3 region has 15 residues. V lost 4 bases to trimming and J lost 7 bases, with 20 bases between them.

This chain uses TRBV27 with TRBJ2-1; D might be TRBD1 (5 bases). V was pared by 0 bases and J by 9 bases, with 6 bases between. Germline-derived CDR1 and CDR2 are MNHEY and SMNVEV (reference sequence). This CDR3 is built from 12 residues. CDR3 in DNA: TGTGCCAGCAGTTTATCCAGGGTTGAGCAGTTCTTC. Residues: CASSLSRVEQFF.

The V and J genes are TRBV3-1 (or the pseudogene TRBV3-2) and TRBJ1-2, with D unclear. This CDR3 region has 14 residues. The V end was cut by 1 base, the J end by 3 bases, with 9 bases between. CDR1 LGHDT and CDR2 YNNKEL come from the germline V gene (reference sequence). In DNA form, the CDR3 reads TGTGCCAGCAGCCAAGGGAGCCTAGACTATGGCTACACCTTC. This sequence encodes CASSQGSLDYGYTF.

This clone was recorded only once. This chain joins TRBV18 and TRBJ2-7, with D perhaps TRBD1 (6 bases). Germline-derived CDR1 and CDR2 are KGHSH and LQKENI. The CDR3 covers 14 residues. The V end lost 1 base, the J end lost 6 bases, and 13 bases lay between the germline ends. The CDR3 nucleotides are TGTGCCAGCTCACCACGGGGAAGGGGGTCCGAGCAGTACTTC. It specifies CASSPRGRGSEQYF. The full variable domain, in which reference TRBV18 and TRBJ2-7 provide the parts outside the CDR3, is NAGVMQNPRHLVRRRGQEARLRCSPMKGHSHVYWYRQLPEEGLKFMVYLQKENIIDESGMPKERFSAEFPKEGPSILRIQQVVRGDSAAYFCASSPRGRGSEQYFGPGTRLTVT.

The V call is TRBV10-3, the J call TRBJ2-3; no clear D. The length of the CDR3 is 13 residues. V dropped 6 bases and J dropped 2 bases, with 9 bases sitting between them. Germline V gene lookup returns CDR1 ENHRY and CDR2 SYGVKD. DNA of the CDR3: TGTGCCATCAGCGAACAATACACAGATACGCAGTATTTT. It codes for CAISEQYTDTQYF.

The chain employs TRBV14 and TRBJ1-1; 8 nucleotides agree with TRBD1. The CDR3 loop spans 18 amino acids. Germline-derived CDR1 and CDR2 are SGHDN and FVKESK. The trim removed 0 bases at V and 0 bases at J, leaving 9 bases unmatched. The CDR3 region is CASSQDVGQGTLNTEAFF. The CDR3 coding sequence is TGTGCCAGCAGCCAAGATGTCGGACAGGGAACCTTGAACACTGAAGCTTTCTTT.

The CDR3 DNA reads as TGTGCCTGGAGCGGACAGGCCCCACTAGGCTACACCTTC. Translation: CAWSGQAPLGYTF. The chain recombines TRBV30 with TRBJ1-2, with 7 bases fitting TRBD1. The CDR3 sequence is 13 residues long. The trim removed 3 bases at V and 8 bases at J, leaving 9 bases unmatched. CDR1 GTSNPN and CDR2 SVGIG come from the germline V gene (reference sequence).

This clone was detected once. The rearrangement joins TRBV11-3 to TRBJ2-5, with a possible D match to TRBD2 (6 bases). Trimming shortened V by 1 base and J by 4 bases, and 13 bases separated the two germline ends. The CDR3 length is 15 residues. CDR1 and CDR2 (germline): SGHNT, YENEEA. The CDR3 sequence: CASSLGDRRGETQYF. The CDR3 DNA follows: TGTGCCAGCAGCTTAGGGGACCGGAGGGGAGAGACCCAGTACTTC.

The chain combines TRBV3-1 (or the pseudogene TRBV3-2) with TRBJ2-3; 12 bases align to TRBD1. The ends lost 0 bases at V and 2 bases at J; junction bases unmatched: 3. Germline V gene sequence: CDR1 LGHDT, CDR2 YNNKEL (reference sequence). This CDR3 contains 17 residues. The CDR3 DNA reads TGTGCCAGCAGCCAAGACGGGACAGGGGGCCTCACAGATACGCAGTATTTT. It codes for CASSQDGTGGLTDTQYF.

The chain couples TRBV3-1 (or the pseudogene TRBV3-2) to TRBJ2-5, with a weak D call TRBD2 (6 bases). With 1 base removed from V and 1 base from J, the gap between germline ends came to 13 bases. Per germline, CDR1 LGHDT and CDR2 YNNKEL (reference sequence). This CDR3 has 16 residues. CDR3 in DNA: TGTGCCAGCAGCCAAGTCGGGGCGGGGTCCCAAGAGACCCAGTACTTC. It is translated as CASSQVGAGSQETQYF.

The chain employs TRBV10-2 and TRBJ1-2; D gene unclear. The CDR3 extends over 13 amino acids. Germline CDR1 and CDR2: WSHSY and SAAADI. Trimming left V 7 bases short and J 7 bases short, with 16 bases between. The CDR3 DNA sequence: TGCGCCAGCATCAGCGGAAGCCTTGGTGGCTACACCTTC. It encodes CASISGSLGGYTF.

CDR3 amino acids: CAWCRALGYEQYF. The CDR3 DNA reads as TGTGCCTGGTGCAGGGCTCTAGGCTACGAGCAGTACTTC. This sequence joins TRBV30 and TRBJ2-7; tentatively, D is TRBD1 (5 bases). Trimming cost V 5 bases and J 3 bases, with 14 bases left between them. Germline assignment: CDR1 GTSNPN and CDR2 SVGIG (reference sequence). This CDR3 comprises 13 residues.

The rearrangement joins TRBV5-1 to TRBJ2-2; 8 positions match TRBD1. This CDR3 comprises 15 residues. V lost 0 bases to trimming and J lost 5 bases; unmatched junction nucleotides: 3. Germline V lookup: CDR1 SGHRS, CDR2 YFSETQ. The CDR3, as DNA: TGCGCCAGCAGCTTGGTTAGACAGGGGACCGGGGAGCTGTTTTTT. Protein sequence: CASSLVRQGTGELFF.

The chain's CDR3 is CASTRLPRGENTEAFF. The DNA for the CDR3 is TGTGCCAGCACCCGATTACCCAGAGGAGAGAACACTGAAGCTTTCTTT. The chain links TRBV5-5 to TRBJ1-1; D call uncertain. There are 16 residues in the CDR3. V dropped 6 bases and J dropped 1 base, with 19 bases sitting between them. CDR1 is SGHKS, CDR2 YYEKEE, per germline (reference sequence).

This chain connects TRBV11-3 to TRBJ2-5, with TRBD1 matching over 7 bases. The CDR3 is 14 residues long. With V trimmed by 5 bases and J by 0 bases, 3 bases remained unmatched. CDR1 is SGHNT and CDR2 is YENEEA in the germline V gene. CDR3 in amino acids: CASSRGQNQETQYF. The CDR3 DNA reads TGTGCCAGCAGCCGGGGACAGAACCAAGAGACCCAGTACTTC.